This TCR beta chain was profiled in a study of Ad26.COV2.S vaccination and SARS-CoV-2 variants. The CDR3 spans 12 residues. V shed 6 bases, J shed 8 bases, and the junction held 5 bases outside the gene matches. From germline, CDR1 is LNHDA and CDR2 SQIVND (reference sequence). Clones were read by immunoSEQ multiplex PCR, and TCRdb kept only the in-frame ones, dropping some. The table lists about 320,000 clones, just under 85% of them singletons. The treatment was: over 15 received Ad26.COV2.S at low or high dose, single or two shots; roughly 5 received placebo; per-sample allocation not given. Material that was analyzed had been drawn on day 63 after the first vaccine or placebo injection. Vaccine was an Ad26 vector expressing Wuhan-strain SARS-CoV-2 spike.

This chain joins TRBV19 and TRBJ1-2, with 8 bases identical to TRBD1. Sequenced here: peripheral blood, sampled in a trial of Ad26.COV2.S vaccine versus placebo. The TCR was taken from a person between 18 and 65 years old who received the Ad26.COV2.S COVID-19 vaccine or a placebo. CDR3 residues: CASRDRGRGYTF. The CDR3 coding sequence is TGTGCCAGTAGAGACAGGGGACGCGGCTACACCTTC. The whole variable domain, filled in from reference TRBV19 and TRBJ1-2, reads DGGITQSPKYLFRKEGQNVTLSCEQNLNHDAMYWYRQDPGQGLRLIYYSQIVNDFQKGDIAEGYSVSREKKESFPLTVTSAQKNPTAFYLCASRDRGRGYTFGSGTRLTVV.